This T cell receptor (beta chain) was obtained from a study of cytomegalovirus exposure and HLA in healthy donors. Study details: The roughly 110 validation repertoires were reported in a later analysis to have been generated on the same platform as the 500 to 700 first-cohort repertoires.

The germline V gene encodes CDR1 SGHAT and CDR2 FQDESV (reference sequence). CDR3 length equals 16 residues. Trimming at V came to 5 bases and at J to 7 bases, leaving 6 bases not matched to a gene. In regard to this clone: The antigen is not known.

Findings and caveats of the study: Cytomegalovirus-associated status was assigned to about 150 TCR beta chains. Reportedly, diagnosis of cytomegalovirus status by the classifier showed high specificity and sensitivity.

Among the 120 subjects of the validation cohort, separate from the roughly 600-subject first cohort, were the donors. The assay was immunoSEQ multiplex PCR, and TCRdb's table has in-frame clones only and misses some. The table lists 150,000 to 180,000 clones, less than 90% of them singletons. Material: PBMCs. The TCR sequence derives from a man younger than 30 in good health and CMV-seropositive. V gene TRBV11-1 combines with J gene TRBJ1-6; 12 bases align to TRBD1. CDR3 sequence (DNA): TGTGCCAGCAGCGGCGGGACAGGGGGCTACAATTCACCCCTCCACTTT. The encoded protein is CASSGGTGGYNSPLHF.